A selection of T cell receptor beta chains follows, all from one sample in a study of T cells in Graves' hyperthyroidism and ophthalmopathy. From the multiplex PCR reads, TCRdb called clonotypes with MiXCR, one entry per CDR3 protein. The data hold more than 500,000 distinct CDR3 sequences, with about 45% observed a single time. The sequenced sample consisted of peripheral blood or thyroid tissue (not recorded which). These receptor sequences come from an adult woman with Graves' disease, either hyperthyroidism or ophthalmopathy (not recorded which). Each CDR3 is given with its conserved first and last residue. A D gene is named only where the DNA matches it firmly. For some rows the clone size is stated as once, few or many, or as a class when expanded; others skip it.

abundance	d_gene	v_gene	j_gene	CDR3nt	CDR3aa
.	.	TRBV10-2	TRBJ2-2	TGCGCCAGCATTGGACCACACACCGGGGAGCTGTTTTTT	CASIGPHTGELFF
many	.	TRBV5-1	TRBJ1-2	TGCGCCAGCAGCTTGGCCGCTGGGCCAGGTGGCTACACCTTC	CASSLAAGPGGYTF
many	.	TRBV14	TRBJ2-2	TGTGCCAGCAGCTTCGACCGGCGGGGGAACACCGGGGAGCTGTTTTTT	CASSFDRRGNTGELFF
.	.	TRBV10-3	TRBJ2-5	TGTGCCATCAGGGACTCAAAGGGGGACCAAGAGACCCAGTACTTC	CAIRDSKGDQETQYF
many	.	TRBV5-1	TRBJ1-6	TGCGCCAGCAGCCGCAACAGGGAGTATAATTCACCCCTCCACTTT	CASSRNREYNSPLHF
.	.	TRBV11-3	TRBJ2-7	TGTGCCAGCAGCTCCCGGGTCCTCAGCTCCTACGAGCAGTACTTC	CASSSRVLSSYEQYF
many	.	TRBV20-1	TRBJ1-3	TGCAGTGCTCCATATGGTTGGAACCAGGGTATGCGGGCTGGAAACACCATATATTTT	CSAPYGWNQGMRAGNTIYF
.	.	TRBV7-3	TRBJ1-1	TGTGCCAGCAGCTCTCCTTTCCAGGGAGAATTGGTGGCTTTCTTT	CASSSPFQGELVAFF
.	TRBD1	TRBV7-2	TRBJ1-2	TGTGCCAGCAGCCCGACAGGGCAGCTCTATGGCTACACCTTC	CASSPTGQLYGYTF
few	.	TRBV7-9	TRBJ1-2	TGTGCCAGCAGCCAAGTCAGTGGAGACGGGGGACCCTATGGCTACACCTTC	CASSQVSGDGGPYGYTF
many	.	TRBV7-2	TRBJ2-7	TGTGCCAGCAGCCCTAGTCGGTGGGCAGGGGGGTACGAGCAGTACTTC	CASSPSRWAGGYEQYF
few	.	TRBV2	TRBJ1-6	TGTGCCAGCAACAGGTTCAATTCACCCCTCCACTTT	CASNRFNSPLHF
.	TRBD2	TRBV29-1	TRBJ2-7	TGCAGCGTTGAAGGACTAGCGGGCTACTACGAGCAGTACTTC	CSVEGLAGYYEQYF
many	TRBD2	TRBV20-1	TRBJ2-5	TGCAGTGCTAGAGAGGGGCGGGGGGGATCTCAAGAGACCCAGTACTTC	CSAREGRGGSQETQYF
few	.	TRBV29-1	TRBJ2-6	TGCAGCGCCACGGACGGTTCTGGGGCCAACGTCCTGACTTTC	CSATDGSGANVLTF
.	.	TRBV3-1	TRBJ2-2	TGTGCCAGCAGCCAGAGTCCGAACACCGGGGAGCTGTTTTTT	CASSQSPNTGELFF
.	.	TRBV6-5	TRBJ1-5	TGTGCCAGCAGATCCTACCTTAGCAATCAGCCCCAGCATTTT	CASRSYLSNQPQHF
few	TRBD1	TRBV9	TRBJ1-2	TGTGCCAGCAGCGGACGACAGGGGCTTGGCTATGGCTACACCTTC	CASSGRQGLGYGYTF
few	.	TRBV3-1	TRBJ1-1	TGTGCCAGCAGCCAACGCTCGGGCGCAGGGAACACTGAAGCTTTCTTT	CASSQRSGAGNTEAFF
few	TRBD1	TRBV29-1	TRBJ1-2	TGCAGCGTTGAGGGACAGGGGAACTATGGCTACACCTTC	CSVEGQGNYGYTF
.	.	TRBV2	TRBJ1-2	TGTGCCAGCAGTGAAGCGAGTATCTATGGCTACACCTTC	CASSEASIYGYTF
.	.	TRBV4-3	TRBJ2-2	TGCGCCAGCAGCCGCGATCGGCGGGAGCTGTTTTTT	CASSRDRRELFF
once	.	TRBV7-2	TRBJ1-6	TGTGCCAGCAGCTTGTCTCGACGAGTTAATTCACCCCTCCACTTT	CASSLSRRVNSPLHF
few	.	TRBV6-5	TRBJ1-2	TGTGCCAGCAGTTACTCTTTGGGTCCTGGGGGCTATGGCTACACCTTC	CASSYSLGPGGYGYTF
.	TRBD1	TRBV25-1	TRBJ1-1	TGTGCCAGCAGTGAATTCCCGGGACAGGGGGGCACTGAAGCTTTCTTT	CASSEFPGQGGTEAFF
once	.	TRBV7-9	TRBJ2-7	TGTGCCAGCAGCTCGTCGGGGCTAACCTACGAGCAGTACTTC	CASSSSGLTYEQYF
many	.	TRBV9	TRBJ1-2	TGTGCCAGCAGTCCCATGGTGGCCAATTATGGCTACACCTTC	CASSPMVANYGYTF
.	TRBD2	TRBV20-1	TRBJ2-5	TGCAGTGCTAGAGCGGGAGCGGGGGAGACCCAGTACTTC	CSARAGAGETQYF
.	.	TRBV20-1	TRBJ2-5	TGCAGTGCTAGGTTGCAGGGGGAGGGCCGCGAGACCCAGTACTTC	CSARLQGEGRETQYF
few	.	TRBV29-1	TRBJ1-4	TGCAGCGCTGAGCGTCAGGGCCTGGAAAAACTGTTTTTT	CSAERQGLEKLFF
.	TRBD2	TRBV10-3	TRBJ2-7	TGTGCCATCAGTCAAGGACGGGGGGTGTCCTACGAGCAGTACTTC	CAISQGRGVSYEQYF
once	.	TRBV15	TRBJ1-2	TGTGCCACCAGCCCTCGGGACGATGGCTACACCTTC	CATSPRDDGYTF
few	.	TRBV15	TRBJ2-2	TGTGCCACCAGCAGCCTCGCGAACACCGGGGAGCTGTTTTTT	CATSSLANTGELFF
.	.	TRBV25-1	TRBJ1-2	TGTGCCTGCAGTGCAGAACCGGGACCAGCTAACTATGGCTACACCTTC	CACSAEPGPANYGYTF
.	.	TRBV7-2	TRBJ1-1	TGTGCCAGCAGCGGCCGGACGGTGAACACTGAAGCTTTCTTT	CASSGRTVNTEAFF
.	.	TRBV20-1	TRBJ1-2	TGCAGTGCTAGACTCGGGGCTGGGGACTATGGCTACACCTTC	CSARLGAGDYGYTF
few	TRBD1	TRBV7-2	TRBJ1-5	TGTGCCAGCAGAAGGACAGGGAATGGTGCCCAGCATTTT	CASRRTGNGAQHF
.	TRBD1	TRBV19	TRBJ1-1	TGTGCCAGCCTCTCAGCGACAGGGGGCGCGAACACTGAAGCTTTCTTT	CASLSATGGANTEAFF
.	.	TRBV7-8	TRBJ2-5	TGTGCCAGCAGCTTAGCCAGATTATTCGGGACTGAGACCCAGTACTTC	CASSLARLFGTETQYF
once	.	TRBV24-1	TRBJ2-6	TGTGCCAGCAGTTTATATTTTTATGGCGGTCTAGCCGGGGCCAACGTCCTGACTTTC	CASSLYFYGGLAGANVLTF
.	.	TRBV24-1	TRBJ2-1	TGTGCCACCAGTGAAGCCGCAGGGAGGGAGCAGTTCTTC	CATSEAAGREQFF
.	.	TRBV29-1	TRBJ1-5	TGCAGCGTTGCTTCCCGAGGGGGAGATCAGCCCCAGCATTTT	CSVASRGGDQPQHF
.	TRBD2	TRBV6-5	TRBJ2-2	TGTGCCATCAGTGAGACTAGCGGAAACACCGGGGAGCTGTTTTTT	CAISETSGNTGELFF
.	TRBD1	TRBV28	TRBJ1-3	TGTGCCAGCTGGACAGGTTGGAGAAACACCATATATTTT	CASWTGWRNTIYF
many	.	TRBV20-1	TRBJ1-5	TGCAGTGCTAGCCGCAGTGTCAATCAGCCCCAGCATTTT	CSASRSVNQPQHF
many	.	TRBV20-1	TRBJ1-5	TGCAGTGCGACTACTTATAGCAATCAGCCCCAGCATTTT	CSATTYSNQPQHF
.	.	TRBV20-1	TRBJ2-2	TGCAGTGCCAATAGGAGGGGTACCGGGGAGCTGTTTTTT	CSANRRGTGELFF
few	.	TRBV2	TRBJ1-2	TGTGCCAGCAGTGAGGGGGGGACCCTCTACACCTTC	CASSEGGTLYTF
.	.	TRBV10-2	TRBJ1-3	TGCGCCAGCAGGGTACAGGGCCCGGGAAACACCATATATTTT	CASRVQGPGNTIYF
.	TRBD2	TRBV5-5	TRBJ2-5	TGTGCCAGCAGCCCTGGACTAGTGAAAGAGACCCAGTACTTC	CASSPGLVKETQYF
many	.	TRBV20-1	TRBJ1-2	TGCAGTGCTCCTACGGCCGGGGGTCTGCGCTATGGCTACACCTTC	CSAPTAGGLRYGYTF
.	TRBD1	TRBV14	TRBJ1-6	TGTGCCAGCAGCTCAACAGGGGGCTACTATAATTCACCCCTCCACTTT	CASSSTGGYYNSPLHF